Listed below are T cell receptor beta chains from one sample, sequenced in a study of T cell responses to AZD1222 COVID-19 vaccine. Only in-frame clones appear in the TCRdb table, and some are missing; sequencing was by immunoSEQ multiplex PCR. The sample lists about 210,000 clones; 94% were seen once. This sample comprised peripheral blood, obtained 28 days after the second dose of the MenACWY control vaccine. All receptors come from an adult who received the MenACWY meningococcal vaccine as a control. Each CDR3 is given with its conserved first and last residue.

v_call: TRBV2; cdr3_aa: CASRMGEGYGYTF
v_call: TRBV3-1/TRBV3-2; cdr3_aa: CASSQDGLAGFSYEQYF
v_call: TRBV19; cdr3_aa: CASSIPNLAGGYAGELFF
v_call: TRBV5-5; cdr3_aa: CASSLGTGGTEAFF
v_call: TRBV19; cdr3_aa: CASSLGQGYTGELFF
v_call: TRBV20-1; cdr3_aa: CSPLGLEQYF
v_call: TRBV7-8; cdr3_aa: CASSTTGVVAEAFF
v_call: TRBV5-1; cdr3_aa: CASSLAGGGEKLFF
v_call: TRBV24-1; cdr3_aa: CATSDRGYGYTF
v_call: TRBV9; cdr3_aa: CASSVAQGSYEQYF
v_call: TRBV5-5; cdr3_aa: CASSYDVGTPYEQYF
v_call: TRBV28; cdr3_aa: CASSRRDNLRAFF
v_call: TRBV5-1; cdr3_aa: CASSLAGMGNTIYF
v_call: TRBV11-2; cdr3_aa: CASSSTLDRDSYNEQFF
v_call: TRBV2; cdr3_aa: CASSPGQEPYEQYF